Sequencing of this TCR beta chain was carried out in a study of T cell repertoires in cytomegalovirus infection. Notes on this clonotype: Antigen unknown.

This CDR3 has 15 residues. The germline V gene has CDR1 DFQATT and CDR2 SNEGSKA (reference sequence). V lost 3 bases and J 7 bases, leaving 18 bases between the germline ends. TCRdb reanalysed the reads using MiXCR and keeps one entry per CDR3 protein. Altogether about 360,000 distinct CDR3 sequences are present, about a sixth being singletons, with the ten largest covering 8.7%. Study-level findings and limits: HLA-C-restricted TCR beta clonotypes specific for CMV led the ex vivo response.

Sequencing input: PBMCs. This receptor was identified in a human donor in good health (CMV status not recorded). Some clones in this sample may be carry-over from other donors' samples. V gene TRBV20-1 combines with J gene TRBJ2-2; D possibly matches TRBD1 or TRBD2 (5 bases each). This CDR3 reads CSASAGTPTGGELFF. The CDR3 nucleotides read TGCAGTGCTAGCGCCGGGACCCCTACAGGCGGGGAGCTGTTTTTT.